The entry below gives a single T cell receptor (beta chain) sequence along with its context. Antigen specificity is unknown. This sample stems from a study of T cells in tuberculosis. The wider study: T cells were selected with CD1B tetramers loaded with glucose monomycolate. Overall study findings and caveats: Smaller alpha distances in active tuberculosis partly reflected shorter CDR3-alpha lengths. Classification accuracy was over 85% (AUROC 0.85 to 0.95) with the GMM-specific repertoire.

Per the germline V gene, CDR1 is SGHRS and CDR2 is YFSETQ. The CDR3 length is 14 residues. Trimming left V 10 bases short and J 0 bases short, with 15 bases between. Clones were sequenced by immunoSEQ multiplex PCR, and TCRdb holds only the in-frame ones, with some missing. The sample holds about 45,000 clones, around 94% seen once. At study entry, adolescents had tuberculin skin tests and IGRA screening. V usage is TRBV5-1 and J usage is TRBJ2-3, with D maybe TRBD2 (5 bases). Material: PBMCs. This sequence was found in a donor aged 5-35 years with latent tuberculosis or without tuberculosis infection. Some clones in this sample may be carry-over from other donors' samples. The CDR3 sequence is CASGGLASTDTQYF. In nucleotides, the CDR3 is TGCGCCTCCGGTGGTCTAGCTAGCACAGATACGCAGTATTTT.